Sequencing of this TCR beta chain was carried out in a study of blood T cells in healthy people across ages. Germline assignment: CDR1 PRHDT and CDR2 FYEKMQ (reference sequence). V was shortened by 8 bases and J by 0 bases, with 17 bases between the two germline ends. The CDR3 is made up of 15 amino acids. Using a J-beta primer mix together with a sample-barcoded 5' primer, a second PCR was run for roughly 6 to 12 cycles. TCRdb analysed the 5' RACE reads with MiXCR anew, one entry per CDR3 protein. The data show about 1,000,000 distinct CDR3 sequences, with roughly 45% seen just once and over 15% held by the top ten.

The V gene is TRBV13, the J gene TRBJ2-7; perhaps TRBD2 as D (7 bases). The sample consisted of blood. The clonotype was recovered from a woman aged 60-75 years in good health. CDR3 bases: TGTGCCAGCCGGGGGGCGGGGTCGAGCTCCTACGAGCAGTACTTC. This codes for CASRGAGSSSYEQYF.